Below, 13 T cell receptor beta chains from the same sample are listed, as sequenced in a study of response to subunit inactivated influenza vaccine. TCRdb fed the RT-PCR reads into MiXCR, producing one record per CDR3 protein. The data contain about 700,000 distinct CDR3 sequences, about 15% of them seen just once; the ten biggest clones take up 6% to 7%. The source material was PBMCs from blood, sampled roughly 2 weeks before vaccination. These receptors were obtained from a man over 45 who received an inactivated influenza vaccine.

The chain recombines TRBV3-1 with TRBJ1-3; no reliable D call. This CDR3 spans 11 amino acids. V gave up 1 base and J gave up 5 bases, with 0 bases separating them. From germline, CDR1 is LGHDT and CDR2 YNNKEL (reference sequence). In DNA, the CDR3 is TGTGCCAGCAGCCAAGGAAACACCATATATTTT. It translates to CASSQGNTIYF.

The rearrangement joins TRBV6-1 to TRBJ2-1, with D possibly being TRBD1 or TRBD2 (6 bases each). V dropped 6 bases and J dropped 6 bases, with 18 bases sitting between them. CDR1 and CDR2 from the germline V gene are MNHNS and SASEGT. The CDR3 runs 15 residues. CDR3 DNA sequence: TGTGCCAGCAGAAACGGGGGCTACAGGGCCAATGAGCAGTTCTTC. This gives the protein CASRNGGYRANEQFF.

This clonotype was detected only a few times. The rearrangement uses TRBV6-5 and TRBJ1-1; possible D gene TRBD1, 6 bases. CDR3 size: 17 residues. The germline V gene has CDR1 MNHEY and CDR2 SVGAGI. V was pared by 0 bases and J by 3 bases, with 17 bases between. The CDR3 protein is CASSYSGGGGWDTEAFF. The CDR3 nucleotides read TGTGCCAGCAGTTACTCGGGAGGGGGGGGATGGGACACTGAAGCTTTCTTT.

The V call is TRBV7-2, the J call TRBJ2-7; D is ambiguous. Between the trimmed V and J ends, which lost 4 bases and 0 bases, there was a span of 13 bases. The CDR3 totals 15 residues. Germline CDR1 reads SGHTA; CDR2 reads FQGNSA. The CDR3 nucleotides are TGTGCCAGCAGCTGGCTGGGCGGACGCTCCTACGAGCAGTACTTC. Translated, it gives CASSWLGGRSYEQYF.

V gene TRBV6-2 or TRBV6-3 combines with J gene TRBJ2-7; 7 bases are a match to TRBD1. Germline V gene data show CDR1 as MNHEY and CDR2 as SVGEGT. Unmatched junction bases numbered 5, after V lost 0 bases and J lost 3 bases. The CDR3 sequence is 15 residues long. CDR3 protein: CASSYSMGQNYEQYF. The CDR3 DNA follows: TGTGCCAGCAGTTACTCGATGGGACAGAACTACGAGCAGTACTTC.

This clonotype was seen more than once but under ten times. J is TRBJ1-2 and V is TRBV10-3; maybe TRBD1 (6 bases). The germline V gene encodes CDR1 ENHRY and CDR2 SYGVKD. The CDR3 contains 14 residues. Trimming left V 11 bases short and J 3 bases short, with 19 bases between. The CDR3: CASKEGGAYYGYTF. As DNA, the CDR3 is TGTGCCTCGAAAGAGGGGGGCGCTTACTATGGCTACACCTTC.

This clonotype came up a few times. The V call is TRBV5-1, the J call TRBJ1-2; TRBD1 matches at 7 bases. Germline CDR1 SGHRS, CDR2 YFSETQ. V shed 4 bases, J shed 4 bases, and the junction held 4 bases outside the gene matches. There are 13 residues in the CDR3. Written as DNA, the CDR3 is TGCGCCAGCAGCCTGGGGGACAGCTATGGCTACACCTTC. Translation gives CASSLGDSYGYTF.

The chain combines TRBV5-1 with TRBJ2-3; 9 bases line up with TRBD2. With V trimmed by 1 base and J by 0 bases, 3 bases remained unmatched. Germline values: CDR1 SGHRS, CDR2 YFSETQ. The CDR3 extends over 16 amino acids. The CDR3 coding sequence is TGCGCCAGCAGCTTGCGACTAGCGGTTAGCACAGATACGCAGTATTTT. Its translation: CASSLRLAVSTDTQYF.

In nucleotides, the CDR3 is TGTGCCAGCAGTTACACCCAAAATGGGGGCGAGCAGTACTTC. It encodes CASSYTQNGGEQYF. The chain uses TRBV6-2 or TRBV6-3 and TRBJ2-7; D is perhaps TRBD1 or TRBD2 (5 bases each). The V end was cut by 2 bases, the J end by 6 bases, with 14 bases between. This CDR3 comprises 14 residues. Germline V gives CDR1 MNHEY, CDR2 SVGEGT.

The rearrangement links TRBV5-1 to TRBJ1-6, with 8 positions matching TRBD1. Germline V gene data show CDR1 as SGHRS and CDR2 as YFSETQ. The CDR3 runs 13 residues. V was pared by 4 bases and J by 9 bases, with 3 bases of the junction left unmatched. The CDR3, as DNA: TGCGCCAGCAGCGAGGACAGGGTTTCACCCCTCCACTTT. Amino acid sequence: CASSEDRVSPLHF. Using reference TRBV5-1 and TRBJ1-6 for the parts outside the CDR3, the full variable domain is KAGVTQTPRYLIKTRGQQVTLSCSPISGHRSVSWYQQTPGQGLQFLFEYFSETQRNKGNFPGRFSGRQFSNSRSEMNVSTLELGDSALYLCASSEDRVSPLHFGNGTRLTVT.

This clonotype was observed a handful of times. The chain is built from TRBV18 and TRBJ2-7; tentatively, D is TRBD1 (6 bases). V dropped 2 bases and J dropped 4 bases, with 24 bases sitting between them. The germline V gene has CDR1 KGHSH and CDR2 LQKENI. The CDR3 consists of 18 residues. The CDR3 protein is CASSPISGAGPGQYEQYF. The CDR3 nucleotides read TGTGCCAGCTCACCAATCTCCGGGGCGGGTCCAGGACAGTACGAGCAGTACTTC.

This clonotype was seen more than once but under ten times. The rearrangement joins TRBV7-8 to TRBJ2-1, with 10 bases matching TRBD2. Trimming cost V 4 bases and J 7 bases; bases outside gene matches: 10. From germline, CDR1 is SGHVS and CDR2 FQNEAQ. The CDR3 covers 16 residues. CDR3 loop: CASSSILAGGLNEQFF. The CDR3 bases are TGTGCCAGCAGCTCGATTTTAGCGGGGGGATTGAATGAGCAGTTCTTC.

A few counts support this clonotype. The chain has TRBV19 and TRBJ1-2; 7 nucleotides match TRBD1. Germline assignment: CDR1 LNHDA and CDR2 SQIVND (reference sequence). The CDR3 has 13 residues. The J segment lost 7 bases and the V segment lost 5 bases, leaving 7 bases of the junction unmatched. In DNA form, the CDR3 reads TGTGCCAGTAGTCCTCCAGGGGGGCTTGGCTACACCTTC. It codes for CASSPPGGLGYTF.